Described below is a single T cell receptor (beta chain) sequence and its context. Its antigen is not known. The record originates from a study of shared clonotypes between healthy human individuals. Study-wide background: There were three CD4 naive, three CD4 memory, two CD8 naive and one CD8 memory plates per donor.

This CDR3 has 15 residues. Trimming cost V 4 bases and J 4 bases, with 15 bases left between them. The table came from immunoSEQ multiplex PCR; TCRdb's copy has only in-frame clones and leaves some out. The sample carries a few million clones, 80% to 95% recorded once. The study's findings and limits: Deeper or shallower sequencing was expected to change how clonotypes are shared among donors. A generally larger estimated richness was seen in naive subsets than in memory subsets. Sampling covered nothing but blood. Tissue TCR repertoires likely differ from those found in blood.

Naive CD8 cells were CD45RO-negative, positively selected for CCR7, excluding terminally differentiated effector memory CD45RA+ cells. Sequenced sample: naive CD8+ T cells from PBMCs. This chain uses TRBV5-3 with TRBJ1-5, with D possibly being TRBD1 (5 bases). TRBV5-3 is an open reading frame, and its role is uncertain. The receptor was isolated from a man aged 18-30 years in good health. Some clones in this sample may be carry-over from other donors' samples. CDR3 protein: CARSPPAGSNQPQHF. CDR3 in DNA: TGTGCCAGAAGCCCCCCTGCAGGGAGTAATCAGCCCCAGCATTTT.